This T cell receptor (beta chain) was obtained from a study of blood T cell repertoires in COVID-19. On the study more broadly: Sample material is recorded as cDNA or gDNA derived from T cells, B-cell-depleted T cells, or PBMCs.

This CDR3 has 14 amino acids. From germline, CDR1 is GTSNPN and CDR2 SVGIG (reference sequence). V was pared by 0 bases and J by 0 bases, with 8 bases between. The data were produced by immunoSEQ multiplex PCR, yet TCRdb's version contains in-frame clones alone and is incomplete. The repertoire consists of about 300,000 clones, with 85% to 90% occurring once and the leading ten covering 4% to 5%. Cohort 3 donors counted as recovered after two negative PCRs, clearance, or resolved symptoms. The TCR comes from a man aged 25 to 45 who had recovered from COVID-19. The chain links TRBV30 to TRBJ1-2, with unresolved D. Material for sequencing was PBMCs or T cells enriched from blood (not recorded which). CDR3 residues: CAWSVRVANYGYTF. In DNA form, the CDR3 reads TGTGCCTGGAGTGTGCGAGTAGCTAACTATGGCTACACCTTC. Full variable domain (remainder filled in from reference TRBV30 and TRBJ1-2): SQTIHQWPATLVQPVGSPLSLECTVEGTSNPNLYWYRQAAGRGLQLLFYSVGIGQISSEVPQNLSASRPQDRQFILSSKKLLLSDSGFYLCAWSVRVANYGYTFGSGTRLTVV.